This TCR beta chain was sequenced during a study of blood T cell repertoires in COVID-19. Sequenced by immunoSEQ multiplex PCR; TCRdb stores in-frame clones only, minus some. Counted here are about 56,000 clones, around 90% occurring once; the ten biggest clones make up over 15%. The germline V gene encodes CDR1 MRHNA and CDR2 SNTAGT. CDR3 length equals 16 residues. Trimming at V came to 6 bases and at J to 3 bases, leaving 12 bases not matched to a gene. V is TRBV6-4 and J is TRBJ2-3, with 7 bases lining up with TRBD1. The TCR was taken from a human donor in a cohort sampled during active COVID-19. The sample taken for sequencing was peripheral blood. This CDR3 reads CASRPQGQKGTDTQYF. Here the CDR3 DNA reads TGTGCCAGCAGACCTCAGGGACAGAAGGGTACAGATACGCAGTATTTT.